This T cell receptor beta chain originates from a study of blood T cell repertoires in COVID-19. Study-wide background: Sources were T cells, B-cell-depleted T cells, or PBMCs; the material itself was cDNA or gDNA.

TCRdb keeps only in-frame clones here, not all; method: immunoSEQ multiplex PCR. The sample includes under 150,000 clones, 70% to 90% of them seen just once. The receptor comes from a human donor in a cohort sampled during active COVID-19. Material for sequencing was peripheral blood.

The CDR3 region is CAWSALGTPPDTQYF. DNA of the CDR3: TGTGCCTGGAGTGCCCTAGGGACTCCGCCGGATACGCAGTATTTT. The chain joins TRBV30 to TRBJ2-3; perhaps TRBD2 as D (6 bases). Trimming removed 1 base at V and 6 bases at J, with 17 bases between. The CDR3 loop spans 15 amino acids. From germline, CDR1 is GTSNPN and CDR2 SVGIG (reference sequence). Together with reference TRBV30 and TRBJ2-3, the CDR3 gives the full variable domain: SQTIHQWPATLVQPVGSPLSLECTVEGTSNPNLYWYRQAAGRGLQLLFYSVGIGQISSEVPQNLSASRPQDRQFILSSKKLLLSDSGFYLCAWSALGTPPDTQYFGPGTRLTVL.